What follows are 18 T cell receptor beta chains derived from one specimen sequenced in a study of blood T cell repertoires in COVID-19. Here immunoSEQ multiplex PCR was the method, and the copy in TCRdb shows in-frame clones only, minus some. The sample carries about 160,000 clones, 81% recorded once. The source material was PBMCs or T cells enriched from blood (not recorded which). These receptors originate from a middle-aged woman with acute COVID-19.

The V and J genes are TRBV3-1 (or the pseudogene TRBV3-2) and TRBJ2-7; D remains unclear. This CDR3 contains 13 residues. Trimming cost V 7 bases and J 2 bases, with 12 bases left between them. Germline CDR1 and CDR2: LGHDT and YNNKEL (reference sequence). Here the CDR3 DNA reads TGTGCCAGCAACAAAAGAGGTACCTACGAGCAGTACTTC. It translates to CASNKRGTYEQYF.

This clone was found a few times. The chain is built from TRBV30 and TRBJ1-3, with 8 nucleotides matching TRBD1. The J segment lost 9 bases and the V segment lost 3 bases, leaving 1 base of the junction unmatched. The CDR3 covers 11 residues. From germline, CDR1 is GTSNPN and CDR2 SVGIG (reference sequence). This CDR3 is CAWRTGVTIYF. CDR3 nucleotides: TGTGCCTGGAGGACAGGGGTCACCATATATTTT.

The rearrangement joins TRBV6-4 to TRBJ2-3; TRBD1 matches at 8 bases. Germline values: CDR1 MRHNA, CDR2 SNTAGT. The V gene end was trimmed by 0 bases and the J gene end by 4 bases; junction bases not matched to a gene: 3. This CDR3 has 15 residues. The CDR3 DNA follows: TGTGCCAGCAGTGACTCCCCAGGGGGCGCAGATACGCAGTATTTT. Residues: CASSDSPGGADTQYF.

This chain uses TRBV7-9 with TRBJ1-4; D may be TRBD1 (5 bases). There are 14 residues in the CDR3. Germline V gives CDR1 SEHNR, CDR2 FQNEAQ (reference sequence). V lost 1 base and J lost 8, with 11 bases in between. This CDR3 is CASSLGGAAEKLFF. Here the CDR3 DNA reads TGTGCCAGCAGCTTAGGTGGGGCGGCCGAAAAACTGTTTTTT. Looking up the rest from reference TRBV7-9 and TRBJ1-4 gives the full variable domain: DTGVSQNPRHKITKRGQNVTFRCDPISEHNRLYWYRQTLGQGPEFLTYFQNEAQLEKSRLLSDRFSAERPKGSFSTLEIQRTEQGDSAMYLCASSLGGAAEKLFFGSGTQLSVL.

V is TRBV4-1 and J is TRBJ1-6; 7 nucleotides line up with TRBD1. This CDR3 region has 16 residues. With V trimmed by 1 base and J by 9 bases, 9 bases remained unmatched. Germline V lookup: CDR1 MGHRA, CDR2 YSYEKL. CDR3 coding DNA: TGCGCCAGCAGCCAAGCCTCTACAGGGGCAGGTTCACCCCTCCACTTT. This gives the protein CASSQASTGAGSPLHF.

This clone showed up just a few times. CDR3 sequence: CASSGTSGYTDTQYF. In DNA form, the CDR3 reads TGTGCCAGTAGTGGGACTAGCGGGTACACAGATACGCAGTATTTT. The chain joins TRBV19 to TRBJ2-3, with TRBD2 matching 12 bases. Germline V gives CDR1 LNHDA, CDR2 SQIVND (reference sequence). CDR3 length: 15 amino acids. V lost 5 bases to trimming and J lost 2 bases; unmatched junction nucleotides: 2.

The chain joins TRBV5-1 to TRBJ2-7, with 8 nucleotides matching TRBD2. This CDR3 comprises 16 residues. Germline trimming cut 4 bases from V and 0 bases from J; bases unmatched to any gene: 9. Germline V gene data show CDR1 as SGHRS and CDR2 as YFSETQ. The CDR3 DNA reads as TGCGCCAGCAGCCCTCGGGGGGGCCATAGCTCCTACGAGCAGTACTTC. As protein: CASSPRGGHSSYEQYF.

This chain joins TRBV7-9 and TRBJ1-2; D gene uncertain. This CDR3 is 12 amino acids long. Germline CDR1 reads SEHNR; CDR2 reads FQNEAQ (reference sequence). Between the trimmed V and J ends, which lost 4 bases and 5 bases, there was a span of 8 bases. The CDR3 DNA follows: TGTGCCAGCAGCTCGGAGGGATATGGCTACACCTTC. Residues: CASSSEGYGYTF.

This clone came up a few times. J is TRBJ1-6 and V is TRBV5-4; D may be TRBD1 (5 bases). Germline values: CDR1 SGHNT, CDR2 YYREEE (reference sequence). The CDR3 has 17 residues. Trimming stripped 1 base from V and 7 bases from J, with 18 bases between. CDR3 loop: CASSLSSDTAINSPLHF. The DNA for the CDR3 is TGTGCCAGCAGCTTGTCGTCGGACACCGCGATAAATTCACCCCTCCACTTT.

The table lists this clone with a few counts. The genes are TRBV18 and TRBJ1-5, with 7 bases identical to TRBD1. Germline lookup yields CDR1 KGHSH and CDR2 LQKENI. This CDR3 comprises 16 residues. Germline trimming cut 5 bases from V and 0 bases from J; bases unmatched to any gene: 7. CDR3 in amino acids: CASSTGTVYSNQPQHF. The DNA for the CDR3 is TGTGCCAGCTCAACAGGGACAGTCTATAGCAATCAGCCCCAGCATTTT.

The rearrangement joins TRBV25-1 to TRBJ2-7; tentative D call: TRBD1 (6 bases). The CDR3 runs 12 residues. The V and J ends lost 8 bases and 0 bases respectively, with 8 bases between them. Germline values: CDR1 MGHDK, CDR2 SYGVNS. CDR3 sequence reads: CASRDNSYEQYF. Written as DNA, the CDR3 is TGTGCCAGCCGGGACAACTCCTACGAGCAGTACTTC.

The chain is built from TRBV19 and TRBJ2-1; 12 bases are shared with TRBD2. The CDR3 has 16 amino acids. The ends lost 0 bases at V and 9 bases at J; junction bases unmatched: 6. The germline V gene encodes CDR1 LNHDA and CDR2 SQIVND (reference sequence). This CDR3 reads CASSIESGLAGREQFF. CDR3 DNA: TGTGCCAGTAGTATAGAAAGTGGACTAGCGGGGCGTGAGCAGTTCTTC.

This chain links TRBV29-1 with TRBJ2-1; 15 bases fit TRBD2. CDR3 length equals 14 residues. The V segment lost 7 bases and the J segment 7 bases; nucleotides outside the gene matches: 5. Germline V gene data show CDR1 as SQVTM and CDR2 as ANQGSEA. DNA of the CDR3: TGCAGCGCCATCGGACTAGCGGGAGGGAATGAGCAGTTCTTC. Translating it yields CSAIGLAGGNEQFF.

The chain has TRBV14 and TRBJ2-1; 11 bases line up with TRBD2. The CDR3 spans 15 residues. The ends lost 4 bases at V and 4 bases at J; junction bases unmatched: 3. The germline CDR1 and CDR2 sequences are SGHDN and FVKESK. CDR3 nucleotides: TGTGCCAGCAGCCCAACTAGCGGGGGTTACAATGAGCAGTTCTTC. Its protein product is CASSPTSGGYNEQFF.

This clone was observed once. The chain is built from TRBV12-5 and TRBJ2-2, with 9 nucleotides matching TRBD1. V gave up 1 base and J gave up 6 bases; unmatched junction bases: 9. This CDR3 contains 17 residues. Germline-derived CDR1 and CDR2 are LGHNT and FRNRAP. In nucleotides, the CDR3 is TGTGCTAGTGGTTTGGGGACCGGGACAGGGAAATCCGGGGAGCTGTTTTTT. Its translation: CASGLGTGTGKSGELFF.

Regarding this clone: This specimen includes other DNA sequences encoding the same CDR3. As DNA, the CDR3 is TGTGCCAGCAGCTTAGACTCAGGGGGCTCTGGCTACACCTTC. Translating it yields CASSLDSGGSGYTF. The rearrangement links TRBV7-8 to TRBJ1-2; 8 bases agree with TRBD1. The germline V gene has CDR1 SGHVS and CDR2 FQNEAQ. J gave up 7 bases and V 1 base, and 5 bases lay outside the gene matches. The CDR3 extends over 14 amino acids.

The V and J genes are TRBV12-5 and TRBJ1-3, with D maybe TRBD1 (5 bases). V was trimmed by 0 bases and J by 3 bases, leaving 15 bases between them. There are 17 residues in the CDR3. Looked up from germline, CDR1 is LGHNT and CDR2 is FRNRAP. The CDR3 DNA reads as TGTGCTAGTGGTTTGGTTACCTCAGTGGGGGGTGGAAACACCATATATTTT. Protein product: CASGLVTSVGGGNTIYF.

The chain couples TRBV9 to TRBJ1-3; the D gene is possibly TRBD1 (6 bases). V shed 4 bases and J shed 4 bases, with 12 bases lying between them. Germline lookup yields CDR1 SGDLS and CDR2 YYNGEE. The CDR3 runs 14 residues. The CDR3 DNA is TGTGCCAGCAGCCCTCCTGGGGGCGGAAACACCATATATTTT. This sequence encodes CASSPPGGGNTIYF.